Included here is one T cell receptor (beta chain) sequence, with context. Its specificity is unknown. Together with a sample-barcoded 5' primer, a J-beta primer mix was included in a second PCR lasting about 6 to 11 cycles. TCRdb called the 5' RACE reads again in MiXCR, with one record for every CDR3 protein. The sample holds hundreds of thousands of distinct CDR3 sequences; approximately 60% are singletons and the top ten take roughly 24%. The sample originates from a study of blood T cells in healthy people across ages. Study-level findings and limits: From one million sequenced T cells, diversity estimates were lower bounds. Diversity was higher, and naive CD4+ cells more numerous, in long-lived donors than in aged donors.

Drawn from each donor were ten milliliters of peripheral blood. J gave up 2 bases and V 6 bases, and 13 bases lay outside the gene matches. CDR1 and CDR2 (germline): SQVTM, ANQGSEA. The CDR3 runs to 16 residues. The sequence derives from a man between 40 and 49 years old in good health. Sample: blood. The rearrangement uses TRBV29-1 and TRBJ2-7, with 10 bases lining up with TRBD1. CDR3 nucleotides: TGCAGCGTCGAACTTAACCGGGACAGGGGTACCTACGAGCAGTACTTC. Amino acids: CSVELNRDRGTYEQYF.